The 32 T cell receptor beta chains in this list originate from one sample, sequenced in a study of blood T cell repertoires in COVID-19 (dated by TCRdb to about 2020). Receptor amplification or capture employed the immunoSEQ multiplex PCR assay. Held by TCRdb, this immuneACCESS table contains in-frame sequences only and omits some clones. Under half of the omission traces to an unresolved V gene where checked; the cause of the rest is unknown. In this sample the table shows about 250,000 clones, 82% of which occur a single time. The leading ten clones occupy around 5% of the sample. Sequencing was performed on peripheral blood. The receptors here all came from a woman in her 70s with acute or convalescent COVID-19.

In its sample, this clone was seen a few times. The genes are TRBV7-2 and TRBJ2-7; no clear D gene. Germline V gene data show CDR1 as SGHTA and CDR2 as FQGNSA. Trimming shortened V by 1 base and J by 2 bases, and 21 bases separated the two germline ends. The CDR3 runs to 18 residues. The CDR3 nucleotides are TGTGCCAGCAGCTTAGTAGTTACTTCCGACATCATTGCCTACGAGCAGTACTTC. This gives the protein CASSLVVTSDIIAYEQYF.

This chain uses TRBV9 with TRBJ1-1; no firm D call. With 1 base removed from V and 2 bases from J, the gap between germline ends came to 12 bases. Germline V gene sequence: CDR1 SGDLS, CDR2 YYNGEE. CDR3 size: 15 residues. CDR3: CASSVSVTINTEAFF. CDR3 sequence (DNA): TGTGCCAGCAGCGTATCAGTAACAATTAACACTGAAGCTTTCTTT.

The chain is built from TRBV3-1 (or the pseudogene TRBV3-2) and TRBJ1-5; D unclear. Between the trimmed V and J ends, which lost 1 base and 0 bases, there was a span of 4 bases. Germline assignment: CDR1 LGHDT and CDR2 YNNKEL (reference sequence). The length of the CDR3 is 14 residues. The CDR3 spells CASSQGVSNQPQHF. Here the CDR3 DNA reads TGTGCCAGCAGCCAAGGCGTTAGCAATCAGCCCCAGCATTTT.

This chain uses TRBV18 with TRBJ1-5; 7 bases align to TRBD1. Unmatched junction bases numbered 3, after V lost 6 bases and J lost 1 base. Germline V gives CDR1 KGHSH, CDR2 LQKENI. This CDR3 spans 14 amino acids. The DNA for the CDR3 is TGTGCCAGCTCGCAACAGGGGAGCAATCAGCCCCAGCATTTT. Its protein product is CASSQQGSNQPQHF. The full variable domain, in which reference TRBV18 and TRBJ1-5 provide the parts outside the CDR3, is NAGVMQNPRHLVRRRGQEARLRCSPMKGHSHVYWYRQLPEEGLKFMVYLQKENIIDESGMPKERFSAEFPKEGPSILRIQQVVRGDSAAYFCASSQQGSNQPQHFGDGTRLSIL.

This rearrangement joins TRBV28 to TRBJ2-2, with TRBD2 as a possible D gene (6 bases). V shed 6 bases and J shed 6 bases, with 14 bases lying between them. The CDR3 extends over 14 amino acids. Per the germline V gene, CDR1 is MDHEN and CDR2 is SYDVKM. The CDR3: CASRNGLSAGELFF. The CDR3 DNA reads TGTGCCAGCAGAAACGGACTATCAGCCGGGGAGCTGTTTTTT.

This chain joins TRBV5-1 and TRBJ1-2; the D gene is possibly TRBD1 (6 bases). The CDR3 length is 14 residues. Trimming shortened V by 1 base and J by 8 bases, and 15 bases separated the two germline ends. CDR1 SGHRS and CDR2 YFSETQ come from the germline V gene. The CDR3 DNA reads TGCGCCAGCAGCTTGCAGGGGACCCTATCGGGCTACACCTTC. Translation: CASSLQGTLSGYTF.

CDR3 loop: CASSEGTSGLDTQYF. The CDR3 nucleotides are TGTGCCAGCAGCGAGGGGACTAGCGGGTTGGATACGCAGTATTTT. The gene calls are TRBV9 and TRBJ2-3; TRBD2 aligns across 12 bases. There are 15 residues in the CDR3. The ends lost 3 bases at V and 6 bases at J; junction bases unmatched: 5. CDR1 and CDR2 from the germline V gene are SGDLS and YYNGEE. The full variable domain, in which reference TRBV9 and TRBJ2-3 provide the parts outside the CDR3, is DSGVTQTPKHLITATGQRVTLRCSPRSGDLSVYWYQQSLDQGLQFLIQYYNGEERAKGNILERFSAQQFPDLHSELNLSSLELGDSALYFCASSEGTSGLDTQYFGPGTRLTVL.

The chain combines TRBV6-5 with TRBJ2-5; 7 nucleotides line up with TRBD2. The germline V gene has CDR1 MNHEY and CDR2 SVGAGI. After removal of 0 bases from V and 5 bases from J, the junction contained 6 bases not matched to a gene. CDR3 length equals 15 residues. CDR3 bases: TGTGCCAGCAGTTACTCGGGGAGGGCAGACGAGACCCAGTACTTC. Its protein is CASSYSGRADETQYF.

This clone was seen only a few times. The CDR3 coding sequence is TGTGCCAGTAGCGAAACGGGACTAGGCATCGGTGGCTACACCTTC. Translation gives CASSETGLGIGGYTF. The chain employs TRBV19 and TRBJ1-2, with TRBD1 as a possible D gene (5 bases). V shed 6 bases and J shed 7 bases, with 21 bases lying between them. Germline-derived CDR1 and CDR2 are LNHDA and SQIVND (reference sequence). The CDR3 is 15 residues long.

The chain uses TRBV9 and TRBJ2-7; D perhaps matches TRBD1 (5 bases). The V end was cut by 0 bases, the J end by 1 base, with 11 bases between. The CDR3 consists of 15 residues. Germline CDR1 is SGDLS and CDR2 is YYNGEE. Here the CDR3 reads CASSVDGRGSYEQYF. The CDR3 DNA is TGTGCCAGCAGCGTAGATGGTAGGGGATCCTACGAGCAGTACTTC. Full variable domain (rest looked up from reference TRBV9 and TRBJ2-7): DSGVTQTPKHLITATGQRVTLRCSPRSGDLSVYWYQQSLDQGLQFLIQYYNGEERAKGNILERFSAQQFPDLHSELNLSSLELGDSALYFCASSVDGRGSYEQYFGPGTRLTVT.

The J gene is TRBJ2-1, the V gene TRBV9; TRBD2 matches at 13 bases. J was trimmed by 0 bases and V by 2 bases; bases with no gene match: 5. The CDR3 is made up of 18 amino acids. Germline CDR1 and CDR2: SGDLS and YYNGEE. The CDR3 reads CASSVGTSGTSSYNEQFF. The CDR3 DNA is TGTGCCAGCAGCGTTGGGACTAGCGGGACTTCCTCCTACAATGAGCAGTTCTTC.

The chain recombines TRBV7-2 with TRBJ1-1, with no clear D. This CDR3 has 15 amino acids. Germline assignment: CDR1 SGHTA and CDR2 FQGNSA. V was pared by 1 base and J by 4 bases, with 13 bases between. The CDR3 DNA follows: TGTGCCAGCAGCTTAGTAGGCGGCGGGTCCACTGAAGCTTTCTTT. Protein sequence: CASSLVGGGSTEAFF.

This rearrangement joins TRBV7-9 to TRBJ1-2; the match to TRBD1 covers 11 bases. Germline V gene data show CDR1 as SEHNR and CDR2 as FQNEAQ (reference sequence). The trim removed 4 bases at V and 6 bases at J, leaving 7 bases unmatched. This CDR3 has 15 residues. CDR3 sequence: CASSSRTGGANGYTF. The DNA of the CDR3 is TGTGCCAGCAGCTCTCGGACAGGGGGCGCTAATGGCTACACCTTC.

This clone was found once. One junction end disagrees with the germline gene, perhaps due to a read error. This chain joins TRBV4-3 and TRBJ2-5; D is unresolved. Germline V gene sequence: CDR1 LGHNA, CDR2 YSLEER. The CDR3 extends over 15 amino acids. This CDR3 reads CASSQDRTVQDTQYF. DNA of the CDR3: TGCGCCAGCAGCCAAGATCGAACAGTACAAGACACCCAGTACTTC.

The rearrangement joins TRBV6-1 to TRBJ1-4; D unresolved. The V end lost 6 bases, the J end lost 5 bases, and 4 bases lay between the germline ends. The CDR3 runs to 11 residues. Germline V gives CDR1 MNHNS, CDR2 SASEGT. CDR3 DNA sequence: TGTGCCAGCAGGGAGAATGAAAAACTGTTTTTT. Translated: CASRENEKLFF.

The chain links TRBV19 to TRBJ2-3; D perhaps matches TRBD2 (6 bases). The ends were cut back, 10 bases at V and 5 bases at J, with 10 bases in the middle. This CDR3 has 11 residues. Per the germline V gene, CDR1 is LNHDA and CDR2 is SQIVND (reference sequence). The DNA of the CDR3 is TGTGCCACCATGGAGGGAGATACGCAGTATTTT. It specifies CATMEGDTQYF.

This sequence joins TRBV5-5 and TRBJ1-1; 11 bases map to TRBD1. This CDR3 is 18 amino acids long. J lost 8 bases, V lost 0 bases, and 15 bases had no gene match. The germline gives CDR1 SGHKS, CDR2 YYEKEE (reference sequence). CDR3 in DNA: TGTGCCAGCAGCTTGGGTAGGGACAGGGGGATCGCTAGGGAAGAAGCTTTCTTT. This translates into CASSLGRDRGIAREEAFF.

The chain couples TRBV7-9 to TRBJ1-3; D is ambiguous. The V gene's germline CDR1 is SEHNR and CDR2 FQNEAQ (reference sequence). This CDR3 has 13 amino acids. Deletions cut 1 base from V and 2 bases from J, with 3 bases between. This chain's CDR3 is CASSLVTGNTIYF. Here the CDR3 DNA reads TGTGCCAGCAGCTTAGTCACTGGAAACACCATATATTTT. Variable domain in full (rest from reference TRBV7-9 and TRBJ1-3): DTGVSQNPRHKITKRGQNVTFRCDPISEHNRLYWYRQTLGQGPEFLTYFQNEAQLEKSRLLSDRFSAERPKGSFSTLEIQRTEQGDSAMYLCASSLVTGNTIYFGEGSWLTVV.

The sample holds one count of this clone. The chain is built from TRBV19 and TRBJ1-1, with D possibly matching TRBD1 (6 bases). V shed 5 bases and J shed 4 bases, with 17 bases lying between them. CDR3 size: 15 residues. The V gene's germline CDR1 is LNHDA and CDR2 SQIVND (reference sequence). For the CDR3, the DNA is TGTGCCAGTAGTCCCTGGGGGCTCTTCGGCACTGAAGCTTTCTTT. Protein: CASSPWGLFGTEAFF.

The chain couples TRBV27 to TRBJ2-2, with 8 bases aligning to TRBD2. This CDR3 contains 16 residues. CDR1 and CDR2 from the germline V gene are MNHEY and SMNVEV (reference sequence). Trimming removed 6 bases from V and 6 bases from J; junction bases left unmatched: 12. The CDR3 here is CASRTTAGAPPGELFF. CDR3 DNA sequence: TGTGCCAGCAGAACCACAGCGGGGGCTCCCCCCGGGGAGCTGTTTTTT.

The chain employs TRBV7-9 and TRBJ2-2, with D perhaps matching TRBD1 (6 bases). Germline CDR1 reads SEHNR; CDR2 reads FQNEAQ (reference sequence). V gave up 2 bases and J gave up 6 bases, with 13 bases separating them. The CDR3 runs 15 residues. The CDR3 DNA sequence: TGTGCCAGCAGCTTATACGCAGGGGTCGCCGGGGAGCTGTTTTTT. It codes for CASSLYAGVAGELFF.

The rearrangement joins TRBV7-9 to TRBJ2-1; TRBD1 might be the D (5 bases). Trimming cost V 5 bases and J 5 bases, with 10 bases left between them. The CDR3 sequence is 13 residues long. Germline V gene data show CDR1 as SEHNR and CDR2 as FQNEAQ (reference sequence). CDR3 DNA: TGTGCCAGCAGCCTGGACATCGACAATGAGCAGTTCTTC. Translation gives CASSLDIDNEQFF.

The chain has TRBV6-5 and TRBJ1-5; 7 positions match TRBD1. The CDR3 is made up of 14 amino acids. CDR1 and CDR2 (germline): MNHEY, SVGAGI. The junction had 5 bases not matched to a gene; V was cut back by 6 bases and J by 3 bases. The CDR3: CASRQGGPNQPQHF. As DNA, the CDR3 is TGTGCCAGCAGGCAGGGGGGCCCCAATCAGCCCCAGCATTTT.

This clone is a singleton in its sample. The chain recombines TRBV6-1 with TRBJ1-5; perhaps TRBD1 as D (6 bases). The germline gives CDR1 MNHNS, CDR2 SASEGT. V shed 4 bases and J shed 2 bases, with 15 bases lying between them. This CDR3 is 16 amino acids long. CDR3 sequence: CASSARRGGGNQPQHF. The CDR3 bases are TGTGCCAGCAGTGCCAGGAGGGGGGGTGGCAATCAGCCCCAGCATTTT.

The rearrangement uses TRBV28 and TRBJ1-6; 9 nucleotides agree with TRBD1. Per the germline V gene, CDR1 is MDHEN and CDR2 is SYDVKM. After removal of 5 bases from V and 9 bases from J, the junction contained 11 bases not matched to a gene. The CDR3 has 16 residues. CDR3 nucleotide sequence: TGTGCCAGCAGTAGGGGGCGGACAGGGGAACGTTCACCCCTCCACTTT. It yields the protein CASSRGRTGERSPLHF.

The rearrangement uses TRBV30 and TRBJ1-4, with 8 bases identical to TRBD1. The V gene's germline CDR1 is GTSNPN and CDR2 SVGIG (reference sequence). The CDR3 covers 15 residues. Trimming at V came to 4 bases and at J to 10 bases, leaving 14 bases not matched to a gene. This CDR3 reads CAWMRGGQARGKLFF. The CDR3 region has the DNA TGTGCCTGGATGAGAGGGGGACAGGCCCGCGGAAAACTGTTTTTT.

The V and J genes are TRBV4-3 and TRBJ2-1; TRBD2 aligns across 8 bases. This CDR3 is 15 amino acids long. J lost 2 bases, V lost 0 bases, and 0 bases had no gene match. CDR1 LGHNA and CDR2 YSLEER come from the germline V gene. The CDR3 region is CASSQDGGAYNEQFF. DNA for the CDR3: TGCGCCAGCAGCCAAGACGGGGGGGCCTACAATGAGCAGTTCTTC.

On this clone itself: Other DNA sequences in the sample encode the same CDR3. The CDR3 spells CASSLGQGDNSPLHF. As DNA, the CDR3 is TGTGCCAGCAGCCTGGGACAGGGGGATAATTCACCCCTCCACTTT. The chain has TRBV27 and TRBJ1-6, with TRBD1 matching 11 bases. This CDR3 has 15 residues. The germline gives CDR1 MNHEY, CDR2 SMNVEV (reference sequence). V gave up 6 bases and J gave up 5 bases; unmatched junction bases: 3.

The chain is built from TRBV3-1 (or the pseudogene TRBV3-2) and TRBJ1-1; D gene ambiguous. The CDR3 has 15 residues. Germline V CDR1 and CDR2: LGHDT, YNNKEL (reference sequence). V dropped 0 bases and J dropped 1 base, with 9 bases sitting between them. In nucleotides, the CDR3 is TGTGCCAGCAGCCAAGATGGCCGGGGGAACACTGAAGCTTTCTTT. This gives the protein CASSQDGRGNTEAFF.

This chain joins TRBV5-4 and TRBJ2-5, with 9 positions matching TRBD1. Germline V gene lookup returns CDR1 SGHNT and CDR2 YYREEE (reference sequence). The CDR3 is 14 amino acids. Trimming at V came to 5 bases and at J to 5 bases, leaving 7 bases not matched to a gene. The DNA of the CDR3 is TGTGCCAGCAGTCCCACAGGGGGCGGCGAGACCCAGTACTTC. This gives the protein CASSPTGGGETQYF. Full variable domain (missing parts from reference TRBV5-4 and TRBJ2-5): ETGVTQSPTHLIKTRGQQVTLRCSSQSGHNTVSWYQQALGQGPQFIFQYYREEENGRGNFPPRFSGLQFPNYSSELNVNALELDDSALYLCASSPTGGGETQYFGPGTRLLVL.

The gene calls are TRBV19 and TRBJ1-5; TRBD1 matches at 8 bases. Unmatched junction bases numbered 9, after V lost 5 bases and J lost 0 bases. Germline assignment: CDR1 LNHDA and CDR2 SQIVND (reference sequence). This CDR3 has 17 residues. For the CDR3, the DNA is TGTGCCAGTAGTCTCCGGACAGGGAGTTATAGCAATCAGCCCCAGCATTTT. Translating gives CASSLRTGSYSNQPQHF.

The chain employs TRBV7-2 and TRBJ1-1, with 8 bases identical to TRBD1. Germline V gives CDR1 SGHTA, CDR2 FQGNSA. Trimming cost V 4 bases and J 9 bases; bases outside gene matches: 10. This CDR3 region has 14 residues. CDR3 region: CASSSRQGNPKAFF. CDR3 nucleotide sequence: TGTGCCAGCAGCTCAAGACAGGGGAACCCCAAAGCTTTCTTT.